Here is one TCR beta chain with its context. Its antigen is unknown. Terminally differentiated effector memory CD45RA+ cells were left out of the naive CD8 fraction, which was CD45RO-negative and positively selected for CCR7. The donors were all Caucasian adults (living in Nashville, Tennessee). Clones were read by immunoSEQ multiplex PCR, and TCRdb kept only the in-frame ones, dropping some. The sample contains a few million clones, roughly 93% of which appear only once. This entry is derived from a study of shared clonotypes between healthy human individuals. Study details: A few men and a couple of women, aged 18 to 49, were donors.

The CDR3 covers 14 residues. The germline V gene has CDR1 MNHNS and CDR2 SASEGT. Trimming cost V 5 bases and J 0 bases; bases outside gene matches: 3. Study results and caveats: What naive subsets generally showed was a larger estimated richness than memory subsets showed. The expectation was that sequencing depth would affect clonotype sharing among donors.

This chain uses TRBV6-1 with TRBJ2-7, with 8 nucleotides matching TRBD2. The clonotype comes from a man between 18 and 35 years old in good health. Some clones in this sample may be carry-over from other donors' samples. The sample was naive CD8+ T cells from PBMCs. Here the CDR3 DNA reads TGTGCCAGCAGTTTAAGCGGGAGCTCCTACGAGCAGTACTTC. It yields the protein CASSLSGSSYEQYF.